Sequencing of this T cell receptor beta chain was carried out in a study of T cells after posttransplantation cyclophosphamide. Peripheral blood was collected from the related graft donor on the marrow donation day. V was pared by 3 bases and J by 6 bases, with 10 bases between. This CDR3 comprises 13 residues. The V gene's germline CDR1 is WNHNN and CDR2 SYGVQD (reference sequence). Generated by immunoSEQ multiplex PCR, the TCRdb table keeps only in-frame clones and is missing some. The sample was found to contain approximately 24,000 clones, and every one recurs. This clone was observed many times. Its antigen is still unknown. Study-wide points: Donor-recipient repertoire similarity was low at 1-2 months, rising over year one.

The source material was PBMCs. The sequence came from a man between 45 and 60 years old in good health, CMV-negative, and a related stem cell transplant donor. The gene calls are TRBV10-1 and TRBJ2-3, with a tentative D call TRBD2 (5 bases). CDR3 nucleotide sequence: TGCGCCAGCAGTGACGGGGTGTCGGATACGCAGTATTTT. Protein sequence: CASSDGVSDTQYF.